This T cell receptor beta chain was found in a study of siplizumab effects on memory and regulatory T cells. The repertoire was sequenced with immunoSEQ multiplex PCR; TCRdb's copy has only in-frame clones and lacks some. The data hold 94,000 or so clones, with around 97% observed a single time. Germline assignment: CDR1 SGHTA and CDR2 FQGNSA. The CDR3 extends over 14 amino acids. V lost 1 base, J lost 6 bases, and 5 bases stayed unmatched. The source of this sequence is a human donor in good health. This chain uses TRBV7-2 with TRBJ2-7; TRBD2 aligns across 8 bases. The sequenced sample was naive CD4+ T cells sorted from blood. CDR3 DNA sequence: TGTGCCAGCAGCTTAGAAGCGGGGGTAGGCGAGCAGTACTTC. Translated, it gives CASSLEAGVGEQYF.